This TCR beta chain was captured by sequencing in a study of low-dose radiotherapy and immunotherapy resistance in tumors (dated by TCRdb to between 2020 and 2023). Study-level background: Patients in Cohort 1 were given 0.5 Gy per fraction every 2 weeks, and the prescribed total PTV dose was 6.5 Gy. For Cohort 2, the dose was 1 Gy per fraction given every two weeks, adding up to 13 Gy in total across 26 weeks. No randomization into treatment groups was done for the people taking part in the trial. Patients took aspirin 300 mg orally once daily for four cycles, starting on cycle 1 day 1. Nivolumab was administered intravenously as a 240 mg flat dose every two weeks, and ipilimumab was administered intravenously at 1 mg/kg every six weeks. Cyclophosphamide 200 mg/m2 was administered intravenously every two weeks, one day before each radiation and immunotherapy administration. Eight patients were included in the translational analysis: three from the first dose cohort and the first five from the second dose cohort.

This clonotype came up many times. Its antigen is still unknown. No qualities accompany the bases; no much larger clone lies one base away. The CDR3 runs 15 residues from the cysteine to the phenylalanine. Of all the DNA, just the CDR3 is kept, 45 bases in frame from base 1. The germline V gene sets CDR1 to MNHEY and CDR2 to SVGEGT. V lost 7 bases and J lost 5 bases; the stretch between them is 20 bases long. What this sample's time point label stands for: before trial treatment. The donors took part in RACIN, a single-arm, phase I, dose-escalation trial that combined nivolumab, ipilimumab, aspirin, low-dose cyclophosphamide and low-dose radiotherapy. Eligible patients had advanced, TIL-negative solid tumors. TCRdb shows the sequencer as Illumina HiSeq 2500. First-strand cDNA was synthesized with Superscript III and a set of TRAV- and TRBV-specific primers, covering both TCRalpha and TCRbeta chains. An approximately 19-cycle PCR with Phusion amplified the TCRs, pairing a constant-region primer with the adapter that was attached to the V primers. The MessageAmp II aRNA Amplification Kit was used to amplify the isolated mRNA, with in vitro transcription run for 15 to 20 hours at 37 degrees C. The Dynabeads mRNA DIRECT Purification Kit was used to isolate mRNA for TCR sequencing. Indexed Illumina adapters were added in a second Phusion PCR of 25 cycles, after which AMPure XP beads were used to purify the products. In the source study's methods: Custom Perl scripts pooled TCR sequences encoding the same protein, removed out-of-frame sequences and computed each clonotype's abundance. Any TCR sequence supported by only a single read was excluded from analysis. The metrics used to describe the repertoires included Shannon entropy, Gini index, clonality, richness, and the frequency of TCRs shared between repertoires. TCRdb trimmed public reads at Q25 via fastp, called clones via MiXCR and kept in-frame beta chains. Rows with a matching CDR3 protein are joined into one entry that keeps the most common DNA and genes. The V and J calls here are based on TCRdb, not the publication. The sample yields approximately 90,000 distinct CDR3 sequences; 15% to 20% were counted once. 2.5% to 3.5% of the sample belongs to the ten largest clones.

The chain uses TRBV6-2 or TRBV6-3 and TRBJ2-5, and the D gene may be TRBD2, 6 bases matching. This material consisted of PBMCs, taken before treatment. The TCR originated in a male donor with prostate cancer. The bases are TGTGCCAGCATTTTCTGGCGGGGCGGGTGGGAGACCCAGTACTTC. The translation is CASIFWRGGWETQYF.